Reported below is one TCR beta chain. Antigen: not known. The junction and the germline gene differ at one end; a read error may be behind it. This entry comes from a study of OX40 agonist ivuxolimab in advanced cancers. The CDR3 spans 15 residues. Germline assignment: CDR1 SGDLS and CDR2 YYNGEE. Overall study findings and caveats: There was clonal expansion of CD4+ and CD8+ blood T cells by week 6 at 0.1 to 3.0 mg/kg.

Clones were read by immunoSEQ multiplex PCR, and TCRdb kept only the in-frame ones, dropping some. The table has 90,000 to 150,000 clones, 80% to 90% seen once. The TCR sequence derives from an adult with an advanced solid tumor such as melanoma, head and neck, liver or kidney cancer. This chain uses TRBV9 with TRBJ2-6; weak D call: TRBD1 (5 bases). The sample was CD4+ or CD8+ T cells sorted from blood, taken in a trial of the OX40 agonist ivuxolimab. CDR3 region: CASSVWGPGADVLTF. The CDR3 region has the DNA TGTGCCAGCAGCGTTTGGGGTCCTGGGGCCGACGTCCTGACTTTC.